This T cell receptor (beta chain) is from a study of blood T cell repertoires in COVID-19. Study-wide background: Whether acute or convalescent, the COVID-19 samples came from the United States, Italy and Spain.

V lost 3 bases, J lost 8 bases, and 11 bases lay in between. The CDR3 runs to 13 residues. Germline CDR1 LGHDT, CDR2 YNNKEL (reference sequence). Generated by immunoSEQ multiplex PCR, the TCRdb table keeps only in-frame clones and is missing some. The sample lists about 340,000 clones, about 90% occurring once. The clonotype originates from a woman between 50 and 59 years old with COVID-19, enrolled during active disease. The chain employs TRBV3-1 (or the pseudogene TRBV3-2) and TRBJ2-1, with D maybe TRBD1 (6 bases). Material: peripheral blood. The CDR3 coding sequence is TGTGCCAGCAGCCAGCAGGGGTACGATGAGCAGTTCTTC. This gives the protein CASSQQGYDEQFF.